This note documents a single T cell receptor beta chain sequence. V was trimmed by 3 bases and J by 5 bases, leaving 17 bases between them. CDR3 length: 16 residues. Per germline, CDR1 LNHDA and CDR2 SQIVND (reference sequence). This record belongs to a study of shared T cell receptors in the human thymus. Profiled with immunoSEQ multiplex PCR; TCRdb holds only in-frame clones, not every one. The table lists over 65,000 clones, roughly 96% of them singletons. Input material: thymocytes. The source of this sequence is a human donor. The chain carries TRBV19 and TRBJ1-5; maybe TRBD1 (5 bases). In nucleotides, the CDR3 is TGTGCCAGTAGTATTCGGGACGGTTGTAAGTATCAGCCCCAGCATTTT. Residues: CASSIRDGCKYQPQHF.